A selection of T cell receptor beta chains follows, all from one sample in a study of OX40 agonist ivuxolimab in advanced cancers. TCRdb's copy holds only in-frame clones and misses some; the assay was immunoSEQ multiplex PCR. The top ten hold about 1.7% of the sample, which has some 50,000 clones, around 86% seen once. The sequencing here drew on CD4+ or CD8+ T cells sorted from blood, taken in a trial of the OX40 agonist ivuxolimab. The receptor source for this set is an adult with an advanced solid tumor such as melanoma, head and neck, liver or kidney cancer. Both conserved end residues are part of each CDR3. The order of the fields is D gene, clone size, J gene, V gene, CDR3 protein, CDR3 DNA. The D gene is left open where the match is weak. Rows give clone size only sometimes, using once, few, many, or a class for an expanded clone.

d_gene: TRBD2
abundance: -
j_gene: TRBJ2-5
v_gene: TRBV5-1
CDR3aa: CASSLAQTSGGASQETQYF
CDR3nt: TGCGCCAGCAGCTTGGCCCAGACTAGCGGGGGGGCAAGCCAAGAGACCCAGTACTTC

d_gene: -
abundance: -
j_gene: TRBJ1-5
v_gene: TRBV6-1
CDR3aa: CASTQREGLEPQHF
CDR3nt: TGTGCCAGCACCCAACGCGAGGGGTTGGAGCCCCAGCATTTT

d_gene: -
abundance: few
j_gene: TRBJ2-3
v_gene: TRBV2
CDR3aa: CASSDLGGRRHTQYF
CDR3nt: TGTGCCAGCAGTGATTTGGGGGGGCGACGTCATACGCAGTATTTT

d_gene: -
abundance: -
j_gene: TRBJ1-6
v_gene: TRBV5-1
CDR3aa: CASSLAGQVYSPLHF
CDR3nt: TGCGCCAGCAGCTTGGCCGGGCAGGTATATTCACCCCTCCACTTT

d_gene: TRBD2
abundance: -
j_gene: TRBJ2-2
v_gene: TRBV28
CDR3aa: CASSSGGLTGELFF
CDR3nt: TGTGCCAGCAGCTCGGGAGGGCTAACCGGGGAGCTGTTTTTT

d_gene: TRBD1
abundance: -
j_gene: TRBJ2-7
v_gene: TRBV6-1
CDR3aa: CASSRTGVSYEQYF
CDR3nt: TGTGCCAGCAGTCGGACAGGGGTCTCCTACGAGCAGTACTTC

d_gene: TRBD1
abundance: -
j_gene: TRBJ2-2
v_gene: TRBV19
CDR3aa: CASRPGQGVNTGELFF
CDR3nt: TGTGCCAGTAGGCCGGGACAGGGGGTTAATACCGGGGAGCTGTTTTTT

d_gene: -
abundance: -
j_gene: TRBJ2-5
v_gene: TRBV2
CDR3aa: CASCEGQETQYF
CDR3nt: TGTGCCAGCTGCGAGGGCCAAGAGACCCAGTACTTC

d_gene: TRBD2
abundance: few
j_gene: TRBJ2-1
v_gene: TRBV19
CDR3aa: CASSLPGLTHNEQFF
CDR3nt: TGTGCCAGTAGCCTCCCGGGACTAACCCACAATGAGCAGTTCTTC

d_gene: TRBD2
abundance: once
j_gene: TRBJ2-6
v_gene: TRBV2
CDR3aa: CASFSGRLSGANVLTF
CDR3nt: TGTGCCAGCTTTAGCGGGCGACTCTCTGGGGCCAACGTCCTGACTTTC

d_gene: -
abundance: once
j_gene: TRBJ2-7
v_gene: TRBV7-2
CDR3aa: CASSHRDSGEQYF
CDR3nt: TGTGCCAGCAGCCACAGGGACAGCGGGGAGCAGTACTTC

d_gene: -
abundance: -
j_gene: TRBJ2-7
v_gene: TRBV30
CDR3aa: CAWSPGQALEYF
CDR3nt: TGTGCCTGGAGCCCTGGGCAGGCCCTGGAGTACTTC

d_gene: -
abundance: -
j_gene: TRBJ2-7
v_gene: TRBV6-5
CDR3aa: CASSYSSGKVQYF
CDR3nt: TGTGCCAGCAGTTACTCTTCGGGGAAGGTGCAGTACTTC

d_gene: -
abundance: -
j_gene: TRBJ1-1
v_gene: TRBV2
CDR3aa: CASNIRQAANTEAFF
CDR3nt: TGTGCCAGCAATATAAGACAGGCGGCGAACACTGAAGCTTTCTTT

d_gene: -
abundance: -
j_gene: TRBJ2-5
v_gene: TRBV5-1
CDR3aa: CASSLELETQYF
CDR3nt: TGCGCCAGCAGCTTGGAATTAGAGACCCAGTACTTC

d_gene: -
abundance: -
j_gene: TRBJ2-7
v_gene: TRBV11-2
CDR3aa: CASSLDGGREQYF
CDR3nt: TGTGCCAGCAGCTTAGACGGGGGACGCGAGCAGTACTTC

d_gene: TRBD2
abundance: few
j_gene: TRBJ2-1
v_gene: TRBV4-1
CDR3aa: CASSLLAAGNNEQFF
CDR3nt: TGCGCCAGCAGCCTACTAGCGGCGGGTAACAATGAGCAGTTCTTC

d_gene: -
abundance: -
j_gene: TRBJ2-7
v_gene: TRBV14
CDR3aa: CASSQDGGVYEQYF
CDR3nt: TGTGCCAGCAGCCAAGATGGAGGTGTCTACGAGCAGTACTTC

d_gene: TRBD1
abundance: -
j_gene: TRBJ1-3
v_gene: TRBV7-9
CDR3aa: CASSLIPGQGAGNTIYF
CDR3nt: TGTGCCAGCAGCCTCATTCCGGGACAGGGGGCTGGAAACACCATATATTTT

d_gene: TRBD1
abundance: -
j_gene: TRBJ1-2
v_gene: TRBV5-6
CDR3aa: CASSQTGSYGYTF
CDR3nt: TGTGCCAGCAGCCAGACAGGGAGCTATGGCTACACCTTC

d_gene: -
abundance: -
j_gene: TRBJ2-1
v_gene: TRBV11-3
CDR3aa: CASSLSRGEQFF
CDR3nt: TGTGCCAGCAGCTTATCGCGAGGGGAGCAGTTCTTC

d_gene: -
abundance: -
j_gene: TRBJ1-2
v_gene: TRBV6-1
CDR3aa: CASSPSNYGYTF
CDR3nt: TGTGCCAGCAGTCCGTCTAACTATGGCTACACCTTC

d_gene: TRBD1
abundance: -
j_gene: TRBJ1-6
v_gene: TRBV6-1
CDR3aa: CASSEPRGQAYNSPLHF
CDR3nt: TGTGCCAGCAGTGAACCTCGCGGACAGGCCTATAATTCACCCCTCCACTTT

d_gene: -
abundance: few
j_gene: TRBJ1-6
v_gene: TRBV28
CDR3aa: CASSRLGGGASYNSPLHF
CDR3nt: TGTGCCAGCAGTCGGTTGGGGGGTGGAGCCTCCTATAATTCACCCCTCCACTTT

d_gene: -
abundance: -
j_gene: TRBJ1-5
v_gene: TRBV6-1
CDR3aa: CASSDFGKGNQPQHF
CDR3nt: TGTGCCAGCAGTGATTTTGGAAAGGGCAATCAGCCCCAGCATTTT

d_gene: -
abundance: -
j_gene: TRBJ2-5
v_gene: TRBV19
CDR3aa: CASSKGWETQYF
CDR3nt: TGTGCCAGTAGTAAGGGTTGGGAGACCCAGTACTTC

d_gene: TRBD2
abundance: -
j_gene: TRBJ2-5
v_gene: TRBV9
CDR3aa: CASSVGVAGSGETQYF
CDR3nt: TGTGCCAGCAGCGTAGGGGTAGCGGGATCGGGAGAGACCCAGTACTTC

d_gene: -
abundance: -
j_gene: TRBJ1-2
v_gene: TRBV5-1
CDR3aa: CASSLGQHYGYTF
CDR3nt: TGCGCCAGCAGCTTGGGGCAGCACTATGGCTACACCTTC

d_gene: -
abundance: -
j_gene: TRBJ2-7
v_gene: TRBV7-6
CDR3aa: CASSLGSRAKGEQYF
CDR3nt: TGTGCCAGCAGCTTGGGTTCGAGGGCCAAGGGGGAGCAGTACTTC

d_gene: TRBD1
abundance: -
j_gene: TRBJ1-5
v_gene: TRBV27
CDR3aa: CASSPQLYRDRYQPQHF
CDR3nt: TGTGCCAGCAGTCCTCAACTCTACCGGGACAGATATCAGCCCCAGCATTTT

d_gene: -
abundance: -
j_gene: TRBJ2-2
v_gene: TRBV28
CDR3aa: CASTPPYNTGELFF
CDR3nt: TGTGCCAGTACCCCCCCTTACAACACCGGGGAGCTGTTTTTT

d_gene: -
abundance: -
j_gene: TRBJ2-2
v_gene: TRBV19
CDR3aa: CASRSRESGELFF
CDR3nt: TGTGCCAGTAGGTCCAGGGAATCCGGGGAGCTGTTTTTT

d_gene: -
abundance: few
j_gene: TRBJ1-5
v_gene: TRBV2
CDR3aa: CASRRQYSNQPQHF
CDR3nt: TGTGCCAGCAGGAGACAGTATAGCAATCAGCCCCAGCATTTT

d_gene: -
abundance: -
j_gene: TRBJ1-2
v_gene: TRBV10-2
CDR3aa: CASSKGGYGYTF
CDR3nt: TGCGCCAGCAGTAAAGGGGGCTATGGCTACACCTTC

d_gene: TRBD1
abundance: -
j_gene: TRBJ2-2
v_gene: TRBV5-1
CDR3aa: CASSRTGVIGTGELFF
CDR3nt: TGCGCCAGCAGCCGAACAGGGGTCATCGGGACCGGGGAGCTGTTTTTT

d_gene: TRBD1
abundance: few
j_gene: TRBJ1-1
v_gene: TRBV14
CDR3aa: CASSQGQGNAFF
CDR3nt: TGTGCCAGCAGCCAAGGACAGGGGAACGCTTTCTTT

d_gene: -
abundance: -
j_gene: TRBJ1-2
v_gene: TRBV6-6
CDR3aa: CASSPHETYGYTF
CDR3nt: TGTGCCAGCAGCCCCCATGAGACCTATGGCTACACCTTC